The clone carrying this T cell receptor beta chain was recorded many times. The antigen is unknown. TCRbeta libraries were built with three rounds of nested PCR, modified from ARM-PCR. TCRdb re-analysed the multiplex PCR reads in MiXCR, keeping a single row per CDR3 protein. This table holds roughly 120,000 distinct CDR3 sequences, approximately 80% found once. No cell sorting was done before RNA was extracted from the tissue. Between August and November 2014, newly diagnosed, chemotherapy-naive lung cancer patients underwent thoracic surgery in China. The data belong to a study of tumor and adjacent non-tumor tissue in lung cancer. Study-wide findings and caveats: Significantly higher TCR diversity was found in tumor than normal lung.

The V and J ends lost 6 bases and 3 bases, in that order; junction bases with no gene match: 2. The CDR3 sequence is 13 residues long. This chain uses TRBV12-3 or TRBV12-4 with TRBJ1-2, with 9 bases that match TRBD1. This receptor was identified in a man between 70 and 80 years old with non-small cell lung cancer. Source material: lung tumor tissue. As DNA, the CDR3 is TGTGCCAGCAGGAGACAGGGGGACTATGGCTACACCTTC. Protein: CASRRQGDYGYTF.